The rows below give T cell receptor beta chains drawn from one sample of a study of T cells after posttransplantation cyclophosphamide. Method: immunoSEQ multiplex PCR; TCRdb's copy keeps in-frame clones and lacks some. The sample carries 6,100 or so clones, roughly 80% recorded once. The sample here was PBMCs, taken almost 1,500 days after allogeneic stem cell transplant with posttransplant cyclophosphamide. The receptors originated from a young adult male patient who received an allogeneic stem cell transplant from a related donor, was CMV-positive, and had acute GVHD only. Some of the T cells may derive from the graft donor. CDR3s include the opening cysteine and the closing phenylalanine or tryptophan. A D gene is named only where the DNA matches it firmly. Where a row states a size, it is once, few, many or the class of an expanded clone; other rows omit it.

size	D	length	V	J	DNA	CDR3
NA	TRBD2	15	TRBV2	TRBJ2-1	TGTGCCAGCACCGAGGGGACTAGCGGGATCTATGAGCAGTTCTTC	CASTEGTSGIYEQFF
NA	NA	13	TRBV7-2	TRBJ2-3	TGTGCCAGCAGCTTAGCCCCCGCAGATACGCAGTATTTT	CASSLAPADTQYF
NA	TRBD2	15	TRBV11-2	TRBJ2-7	TGTGCCAGCAGCTTTCTAGCGGGGGGGCCGGTCGAGCAGTACTTC	CASSFLAGGPVEQYF
few	TRBD1	13	TRBV19	TRBJ1-1	TGTGCCAGTAGTTCGTGGACAGGAACGTGGGCTTTCTTT	CASSSWTGTWAFF
NA	NA	15	TRBV5-6	TRBJ2-1	TGTGCCAGCAGCTTGGGGACAGCCGGCCTCAATGAGCAGTTCTTC	CASSLGTAGLNEQFF
NA	NA	16	TRBV5-1	TRBJ1-5	TGCGCCAGCAGCCCCACGGGGGACCCTTCAAGTCAGCCCCAGCATTTT	CASSPTGDPSSQPQHF
NA	TRBD2	16	TRBV19	TRBJ2-1	TGTGCCAGTAGTATCCGGAGGACTAGCGGTTACAATGAGCAGTTCTTC	CASSIRRTSGYNEQFF
once	TRBD1	16	TRBV9	TRBJ2-1	TGTGCCAGCAGCGTAGCTGGGACAGCCTCCTACAATGAGCAGTTCTTC	CASSVAGTASYNEQFF
NA	TRBD1	17	TRBV5-4	TRBJ2-1	TGTGCCAGCAGCTTGAAGGGGGGGACAGGGGCTGGCGATGAGCAGTTCTTC	CASSLKGGTGAGDEQFF
NA	NA	11	TRBV28	TRBJ1-2	TGTGCCAGCAGTTCCTTCTATGGCTACACCTTC	CASSSFYGYTF
NA	NA	17	TRBV30	TRBJ1-2	TGTGCCTGGAGTGAACGCCCACGCGTTGTCGCAAACTATGGCTACACCTTC	CAWSERPRVVANYGYTF
NA	TRBD2	17	TRBV4-1	TRBJ2-3	TGCGCCAGCAGCCAAGCTTTGCGGGAGTCCGCAACAGATACGCAGTATTTT	CASSQALRESATDTQYF
NA	TRBD1	15	TRBV5-4	TRBJ2-5	TGTGCCAGCAGCGGGGACAGGGGTTTTGAGGAGACCCAGTACTTC	CASSGDRGFEETQYF
NA	NA	16	TRBV19	TRBJ1-2	TGTGCCAGTACTTTTCTGGGCAGGGGCGCGGCCTATGGCTACACCTTC	CASTFLGRGAAYGYTF
NA	NA	16	TRBV18	TRBJ1-6	TGTGCCAGCTCACCACGAGGGACATCTAGTAATTCACCCCTCCACTTT	CASSPRGTSSNSPLHF
NA	NA	13	TRBV19	TRBJ1-1	TGTGCCACTGCCGGGTTGGTTGACACTGAAGCTTTCTTT	CATAGLVDTEAFF
few	NA	15	TRBV28	TRBJ1-5	TGTGCCAGCAGTTGGAGCGCCAGGGTAAATCAGCCCCAGCATTTT	CASSWSARVNQPQHF
NA	NA	18	TRBV5-8	TRBJ2-1	TGTGCCAGCAGCTTGTCGGGTAGGGTAGAACGGAGGGATAATGAGCAGTTCTTC	CASSLSGRVERRDNEQFF
once	NA	14	TRBV4-1	TRBJ2-2	TGCGCCAGCAGCCCCGACAGGACCACCGGGGAGCTGTTTTTT	CASSPDRTTGELFF
NA	NA	15	TRBV7-2	TRBJ2-7	TGTGCCAGCAGCCAATTGGGGATGGGGCCCTACGAGCAGTACTTC	CASSQLGMGPYEQYF
NA	NA	13	TRBV25-1	TRBJ1-2	TGTGCCAGCATGGCGACAGGTCGATATGGCTACACCTTC	CASMATGRYGYTF
few	NA	14	TRBV5-1	TRBJ1-1	TGCGCCAGCAGCTTGGCGTCCGGAGGGACTGAAGCTTTCTTT	CASSLASGGTEAFF
NA	TRBD1	16	TRBV4-3	TRBJ1-4	TGCGCCAGCAGTCAACATGGACAGGCGATTAATGAAAAACTGTTTTTT	CASSQHGQAINEKLFF
NA	TRBD1	16	TRBV7-3	TRBJ2-1	TGTGCCAGCAGCTCGCCGGACAGGGGTTTTGACAATGAGCAGTTCTTC	CASSSPDRGFDNEQFF
few	NA	15	TRBV5-1	TRBJ1-6	TGCGCCAGCAGCCTGGGACGACGGGGTAATTCACCCCTCCACTTT	CASSLGRRGNSPLHF
NA	NA	13	TRBV27	TRBJ1-1	TGTGCCAGCAGTTTATTTAGTGGGGCTGGAGCTTTCTTT	CASSLFSGAGAFF
NA	NA	17	TRBV7-5	TRBJ2-7	TGTGCCAGAAGCCACGGGGTAAGGTCCAACGGAACCTACGAGCAGTACTTC	CARSHGVRSNGTYEQYF
few	NA	14	TRBV9	TRBJ1-6	TGTGCCAGCAGCGTACCGGGAACAAATTCACCCCTCCACTTT	CASSVPGTNSPLHF
NA	NA	13	TRBV29-1	TRBJ1-1	TGCAGCGTTGAAGGTCAGGGGTGGACTGAAGCTTTCTTT	CSVEGQGWTEAFF
few	TRBD1	13	TRBV19	TRBJ1-5	TGTGCCAGTAGTAGGGACAGAAATCAGCCCCAGCATTTT	CASSRDRNQPQHF
NA	NA	12	TRBV28	TRBJ1-2	TGTGCCAGCACCCAATGGGAGTATGGCTACACCTTC	CASTQWEYGYTF
NA	TRBD1	15	TRBV6-6	TRBJ1-2	TGTGCCAGCAGTTACGGGACAGGGGTGGACTATGGCTACACCTTC	CASSYGTGVDYGYTF
NA	TRBD2	17	TRBV9	TRBJ2-7	TGTGCCAGCAGCGTGGGGACTAGCGGGGCTGATCCCTACGAGCAGTACTTC	CASSVGTSGADPYEQYF